The present TCR beta chain was sequenced within a study of blood T cell repertoires in COVID-19. Study at large: Spain, Italy and the United States supplied samples that represented acute and convalescent COVID-19. T cells, B-cell-depleted T cells, or PBMCs supplied cDNA or gDNA.

In the source study's methods: Nucleated cell number was recorded as an estimate derived from reference gene primer amplification. The assay was immunoSEQ multiplex PCR, and TCRdb's table has in-frame clones only and misses some. That table furnishes V, J and clone size, whereas the DNA furnished D and trimming. The sample holds about 240,000 clones, around 90% seen once. The germline gives CDR1 SGHNT, CDR2 YYREEE (reference sequence). Trimming took off 4 bases at V and 8 bases at J, with 15 bases between the two ends. The CDR3 consists of 13 residues. The rearrangement joins TRBV5-4 to TRBJ1-2; TRBD1 might be the D (6 bases). Sequences were obtained from peripheral blood. This TCR derives from a woman in her twenties or thirties with acute or convalescent COVID-19. The CDR3 loop reads CASSATGFYGYTF. The CDR3 DNA reads as TGTGCCAGCAGCGCAACAGGGTTCTACGGCTACACCTTC.